This T cell receptor (beta chain) was recorded in a study of cytomegalovirus exposure and HLA in healthy donors. General study points: TCR beta V- and J-gene trimming, according to a later analysis, was linked to a missense DCLRE1C variant.

The PCR used 60 Vbeta and 13 Jbeta primers. Sequencing used immunoSEQ multiplex PCR; TCRdb keeps in-frame clones, though not all of them. The table records more than 200,000 clones, around 70% of them present only once. Germline CDR1 reads MRHNA; CDR2 reads SNTAGT. The CDR3 loop spans 13 amino acids. Trimming removed 6 bases at V and 7 bases at J, with 16 bases between. As to this clone: The antigen is unknown.

Sequenced material: PBMCs. The origin of this receptor is a middle-aged man in good health and CMV-seropositive. The V gene is TRBV6-4, the J gene TRBJ2-7; D perhaps matches TRBD1 (6 bases). In nucleotides, the CDR3 is TGTGCCAGCAGGAGCCAGGGGTTCCGGGAGCAGTACTTC. Residues: CASRSQGFREQYF.